Below are 3 T cell receptor beta chains sequenced from a single sample in a study of cytomegalovirus exposure and HLA in healthy donors. TCRdb keeps only in-frame clones here, not all; method: immunoSEQ multiplex PCR. The data show some 120,000 clones, with 80% to 90% seen just once and 1% to 1.4% held by the top ten. The sequenced material came from PBMCs. These receptors all stem from a woman younger than 30 in good health and CMV-seronegative.

Only a few counts were recorded for this clone. The chain is built from TRBV7-9 and TRBJ1-2; TRBD1 matches at 7 bases. V dropped 5 bases and J dropped 4; count of bases not matched to a gene: 7. The CDR3 runs to 14 residues. Germline assignment: CDR1 SEHNR and CDR2 FQNEAQ (reference sequence). CDR3: CASSPLTGPYGYTF. CDR3 sequence (DNA): TGTGCCAGCAGCCCGTTGACAGGGCCCTATGGCTACACCTTC.

The rearrangement links TRBV28 to TRBJ2-7; tentative D call: TRBD2 (5 bases). Germline CDR1 and CDR2: MDHEN and SYDVKM. The ends were cut back, 3 bases at V and 4 bases at J, with 7 bases in the middle. The CDR3 totals 12 residues. This CDR3 reads CASSFTGYEQYF. The CDR3 DNA is TGTGCCAGCAGTTTCACGGGGTACGAGCAGTACTTC.

The chain has TRBV30 and TRBJ1-2; the D gene is possibly TRBD1 (6 bases). CDR3 length: 12 residues. V lost 4 bases and J lost 1, with 7 bases in between. Germline CDR1 is GTSNPN and CDR2 is SVGIG (reference sequence). CDR3 region: CAWTQGNYGYTF. The CDR3 DNA follows: TGTGCCTGGACACAGGGTAACTATGGCTACACCTTC.